This TCR beta chain was sequenced for a study of blood T cell repertoires in COVID-19. About the research overall: PBMCs, B-cell-depleted T cells, or T cells provided the cDNA or gDNA that made up the material.

Per the original methods: Cell counts per sample came from amplifying reference gene primers. Profiled with immunoSEQ multiplex PCR; TCRdb holds only in-frame clones, not every one. That table furnishes V, J and clone size, whereas the DNA furnished D and trimming. In the table there are 350,000 to 500,000 clones, nearly 90% of which are singletons. V lost 1 base and J 3 bases, leaving 13 bases between the germline ends. This CDR3 has 15 residues. CDR1 is MNHEY and CDR2 is SVGEGT in the germline V gene. This rearrangement joins TRBV6-2 or TRBV6-3 to TRBJ2-7; the D gene is possibly TRBD1 (5 bases). Sequencing was carried out using PBMCs or T cells enriched from blood (not recorded which). This clonotype originated in a woman aged 18-35 years who had been exposed to COVID-19. The CDR3 reads CASSYFDSEYYEQYF. The CDR3 nucleotides read TGTGCCAGCAGTTACTTTGACAGTGAATACTACGAGCAGTACTTC.